A selection of T cell receptor beta chains follows, all from one sample in a study of identical twins. In TCRdb, the 5' RACE reads were re-called with MiXCR into one record per CDR3 protein. The sample has hundreds of thousands of distinct CDR3 sequences; 21% are singletons. These same data were also listed under a study on T cells expressing NK-cell markers.

What was sequenced was PBMCs. These receptors came from a woman in her late teens or twenties in good health. Each CDR3 is given with its conserved first and last residue. D genes are given only for firm matches. Size is stated for part of the rows, as once, few or many counts, or as a class when the clone is expanded.

j_call v_call d_call clone_size cdr3_nt cdr3_aa
TRBJ1-5 TRBV20-1 - few TGCAGTGCTAGAGCGTGGGGTGATGGGTATCAGCCCCAGCATTTT CSARAWGDGYQPQHF
TRBJ2-1 TRBV5-5 - - TGTGCCAGCAGCTATCAACCCGGGATGACAAATGAGCAGTTCTTC CASSYQPGMTNEQFF
TRBJ2-7 TRBV20-1 TRBD2 few TGCAGTGCTAAAGGACTACCAGCGGGGGGCTACGAGCAGTACTTC CSAKGLPAGGYEQYF
TRBJ1-5 TRBV12-3/TRBV12-4 - - TGTGCCAGCAGTTTGAGAACCAGCCAAAATCAGCCCCAGCATTTT CASSLRTSQNQPQHF
TRBJ2-3 TRBV24-1 TRBD2 - TGTGCCACCAGTGATTCGGCTAGCGGGAATGCAGATACGCAGTATTTT CATSDSASGNADTQYF
TRBJ2-3 TRBV6-2/TRBV6-3 TRBD1 many TGTGCCAGCAGTTCCGGGACAGGGGGAGCAGATACGCAGTATTTT CASSSGTGGADTQYF
TRBJ2-5 TRBV11-2 - - TGTGCCAGCAGCTCGACCCCCGAGGAGACCCAGTACTTC CASSSTPEETQYF
TRBJ2-2 TRBV7-9 TRBD1 - TGTGCCAGCAGGCAGGACAGGGGGCCTCTGAAGAACACCGGGGAGCTGTTTTTT CASRQDRGPLKNTGELFF
TRBJ2-1 TRBV6-2/TRBV6-3 - - TGTGCCAGCAGAGGGGGTCGCTGGGAGCAGTTCTTC CASRGGRWEQFF
TRBJ2-7 TRBV6-5 - - TGTGCCAGCAGTTCTGGGGGGGCCAGCGGCAGCCCCTACGAGCAGTACTTC CASSSGGASGSPYEQYF
TRBJ2-7 TRBV7-2 - many TGTGCCAGCAGCTTAGTAAGGCTGGTTAGGTCCTACGAGCAGTACTTC CASSLVRLVRSYEQYF
TRBJ2-7 TRBV4-3 - - TGCGCCAGCAGCCAAGATGCCCGTTCCTACGAGCAGTACTTC CASSQDARSYEQYF
TRBJ2-3 TRBV5-1 - - TGCGCCAGCAGCTTGATACCCACGGACCGAGCGAGACCCCACACAGATACGCAGTATTTT CASSLIPTDRARPHTDTQYF
TRBJ2-5 TRBV11-2 - - TGTGCCAGCAGCTTTAGCGGAGGGGGGCAAGAGACCCAGTACTTC CASSFSGGGQETQYF
TRBJ2-5 TRBV29-1 TRBD2 - TGCAGCGGCCGACTAGCGCCCGTGGAGACCCAGTACTTC CSGRLAPVETQYF
TRBJ1-1 TRBV2 - many TGTGCCAGCACAACTGGTCGCACTTCGAACACTGAAGCTTTCTTT CASTTGRTSNTEAFF
TRBJ2-7 TRBV5-5 - - TGTGCCAGCAGCTTGGATGACAGAAACGCGTACGAGCAGTACTTC CASSLDDRNAYEQYF
TRBJ2-1 TRBV24-1 TRBD2 many TGTGCCACCAGTGATACTAGCGCGAGCTCCTACAATGAGCAGTTCTTC CATSDTSASSYNEQFF
TRBJ2-1 TRBV7-7 TRBD2 few TGTGCCAGCAGCGGGGGACTAGGGCTTGAGCAGTTCTTC CASSGGLGLEQFF
TRBJ2-5 TRBV7-2 - - TGTGCCAGCAGCACGCCCCGGGGACACTTCAAGGAGACCCAGTACTTC CASSTPRGHFKETQYF
TRBJ2-5 TRBV12-3/TRBV12-4 - few TGTGCCAGCAGTTTTGAGGGGGGTATAGAGACCCAGTACTTC CASSFEGGIETQYF
TRBJ2-6 TRBV5-7 - - TGTGCCAGCAGCCTTGGCGGTGGAAACTCTGGGGCCAACGTCCTGACTTTC CASSLGGGNSGANVLTF
TRBJ2-1 TRBV5-1 TRBD2 - TGCGCCAGCAGCTTGGGGGGACTAGCGGGAGGTCCCGGGAATGAGCAGTTCTTC CASSLGGLAGGPGNEQFF
TRBJ1-2 TRBV6-5 - few TGTGCCAGCATTTCAGGCCACGGCTCCTATGGCTACACCTTC CASISGHGSYGYTF
TRBJ2-7 TRBV12-3/TRBV12-4 - - TGTGCCAGCAGTTGGGGGCGCCACGAGCAGTACTTC CASSWGRHEQYF
TRBJ2-1 TRBV5-1 - few TGCGCCAGCAGCATGGACTGGAACAATGAGCAGTTCTTC CASSMDWNNEQFF
TRBJ2-3 TRBV11-2 TRBD2 - TGTGCCAGCAGCGCCGGGACTAGCGGTGGAGATACGCAGTATTTT CASSAGTSGGDTQYF
TRBJ1-1 TRBV7-9 - few TGTGCCAGCAGCCTAGCTGTGGGCTGGGAGAACACTGAAGCTTTCTTT CASSLAVGWENTEAFF
TRBJ2-3 TRBV3-1 TRBD1 - TGTGCCAGCAGCCAAGGGACAGGCGATACTTCCACAGATACGCAGTATTTT CASSQGTGDTSTDTQYF
TRBJ2-1 TRBV7-9 TRBD2 - TGTGCCAGCAGCTTAACCGGGAGGGCCCGGTTCTTC CASSLTGRARFF
TRBJ2-7 TRBV9 - many TGTGCCAGCAGCGCCGGGGACGGAGGCTCCTACGAGCAGTACTTC CASSAGDGGSYEQYF
TRBJ2-1 TRBV11-2 TRBD2 - TGTGCCAGCAGCTTAGAGTGGGACTACTACAATGAGCAGTTCTTC CASSLEWDYYNEQFF
TRBJ2-7 TRBV7-8 - - TGTGCCAGCAGCTTCCAAGGCGTTTCTCCCTACGAGCAGTACTTC CASSFQGVSPYEQYF
TRBJ1-6 TRBV5-1 - few TGCGCCAGCAGCTTGGACCGCTATAATTCACCCCTCCACTTT CASSLDRYNSPLHF
TRBJ2-5 TRBV25-1 TRBD2 many TGTGCCAGCAGTGCCGGGACTAGCGGCTTCCAAGAGACCCAGTACTTC CASSAGTSGFQETQYF
TRBJ2-2 TRBV10-3 TRBD2 few TGTGCCATCAGTGGGACTAGCGGGAGGGTTCGGACCGGGGAGCTGTTTTTT CAISGTSGRVRTGELFF
TRBJ1-2 TRBV10-3 - few TGTGCCATCAGTGAGAGGGAATCGGGCTACACCTTC CAISERESGYTF
TRBJ2-1 TRBV21-1 - few TGTGCCAGCAGCAAAGAGCGCACACTCACCTACAATGAGCAGTTCTTC CASSKERTLTYNEQFF
TRBJ2-5 TRBV20-1 - once TGCAGTGCTAGAGAAGTCAAGCTCCAAGAGACCCAGTACTTC CSAREVKLQETQYF
TRBJ2-7 TRBV13 TRBD2 - TGTGCCAGCGGCCCGGGACTAGTCTGCTACGAGCAGTACTTC CASGPGLVCYEQYF
TRBJ1-1 TRBV19 - - TGTGCCAGTAGTCCACCTGGACAATCTGAAGCTTTCTTT CASSPPGQSEAFF
TRBJ2-5 TRBV10-3 - few TGTGCCATCAGTGAGTCGTGGGGCGGCGAGACCCAGTACTTC CAISESWGGETQYF
TRBJ2-7 TRBV12-3/TRBV12-4 - - TGTGCCAGCAGTTTACGACGCGTGTCAACCTACGAGCAGTACTTC CASSLRRVSTYEQYF
TRBJ1-6 TRBV20-1 TRBD1 many TGCAGTGCTAGACCCGGGACAGGGGATTCACCCCTCCACTTT CSARPGTGDSPLHF
TRBJ2-1 TRBV12-5 - - TGTGCTAGTGGTTATTACAATGAGCAGTTCTTC CASGYYNEQFF
TRBJ2-1 TRBV12-3/TRBV12-4 TRBD2 few TGTGCCAGCATTCTAGAGGCGGGGGGGCGCAATGAGCAGTTCTTC CASILEAGGRNEQFF
TRBJ2-4 TRBV4-1 - - TGCGCCAGCAGCCAAGAAGTAGTCGTATTCGGGGCCAAAAACATTCAGTACTTC CASSQEVVVFGAKNIQYF
TRBJ2-3 TRBV5-1 TRBD2 few TGCGCCAGCAGCTCGGCGGCGGGGGGCCCGTCGAGCACAGATACGCAGTATTTT CASSSAAGGPSSTDTQYF
TRBJ2-1 TRBV20-1 TRBD2 once TGCAGTGCTGGACTGGGACTAGCGGTGGTCAATGAGCAGTTCTTC CSAGLGLAVVNEQFF
TRBJ2-7 TRBV10-3 - many TGTGCCATCAGTGAGAGCCGGGACCGCACCTACGAGCAGTACTTC CAISESRDRTYEQYF
TRBJ2-7 TRBV20-1 - - TGCAGTGCTAGGTACCTGGGACGGTCCTACGAGCAGTACTTC CSARYLGRSYEQYF
TRBJ2-2 TRBV12-3/TRBV12-4 - - TGTGTCAGCAGCGCCAGCGGACGCTACACCGGGGAGCTGTTTTTT CVSSASGRYTGELFF
TRBJ2-3 TRBV20-1 TRBD2 few TGCAGTGCTAGAGATCAACTGGGCGGGGGTAAGGATACGCAGTATTTT CSARDQLGGGKDTQYF
TRBJ2-7 TRBV5-1 TRBD1 - TGCGCCAGCAGCTTGAGCCAGGGGGACCACGAGCAGTACTTC CASSLSQGDHEQYF
TRBJ1-2 TRBV6-5 TRBD1 few TGTGCCAGCAGTTACTGGGACAGGACTGGCGGCTACACCTTC CASSYWDRTGGYTF
TRBJ2-7 TRBV6-2/TRBV6-3 - - TGTGCCAGCAGTTACGGGGTCACCTGGGAAGAGCAGTACTTC CASSYGVTWEEQYF
TRBJ1-1 TRBV11-3 - - TGTGCCAGCAGGGGGCTAGAGCACACTGAAGCTTTCTTT CASRGLEHTEAFF
TRBJ2-7 TRBV20-1 TRBD1 - TGCAGTGCTAGAGACCCCTCAGGGGGCGACTACGAGCAGTACTTC CSARDPSGGDYEQYF
TRBJ2-1 TRBV15 TRBD2 few TGTGCCACCAAGTATAGCGGGGGGACCTACAATGAGCAGTTCTTC CATKYSGGTYNEQFF
TRBJ2-1 TRBV9 - - TGTGCCAGCAGCGTAGCTTCGGAGCCCCGCTCCTACAATGAGCAGTTCTTC CASSVASEPRSYNEQFF